The 16 T cell receptor beta chains below come from one sample, sequenced in a study of patients and donors after allogeneic stem cell transplantation. MiXCR was run by TCRdb on the RT-PCR reads, yielding one entry per CDR3 protein. The top ten clones hold less than 3% of a sample with around 82,000 distinct CDR3 sequences, 4% to 5% of them seen once. The source material was blood, either unsorted or a sorted T cell fraction (not recorded which). The receptors stem from a human donor who was either an allogeneic HSCT recipient or a stem cell or donor lymphocyte infusion donor (not recorded which). It is not recorded whose cells these are; they may come from a transplant donor.

J is TRBJ2-7 and V is TRBV20-1; D unclear. The CDR3 runs 12 residues. V was clipped by 6 bases and J by 2 bases, with 11 bases between them. Germline V lookup: CDR1 DFQATT, CDR2 SNEGSKA (reference sequence). The CDR3 protein is CSAKDPAYEQYF. The CDR3 region has the DNA TGCAGTGCCAAAGACCCAGCCTACGAGCAGTACTTC.

The sample holds many counts of this clonotype. The CDR3 bases are TGTGCCAGCAGTTACGCACGGAGAACTGAAGCTTTCTTT. Translating it yields CASSYARRTEAFF. The gene calls are TRBV6-5 and TRBJ1-1; D is uncertain. CDR3 length: 13 residues. The germline V and J ends were trimmed by 2 bases and 5 bases, with 9 bases remaining between them. The germline gives CDR1 MNHEY, CDR2 SVGAGI.

Many counts were recorded for this clonotype. The chain recombines TRBV20-1 with TRBJ2-1; 9 nucleotides agree with TRBD2. Germline V gene lookup returns CDR1 DFQATT and CDR2 SNEGSKA (reference sequence). This CDR3 has 14 amino acids. The V and J ends lost 5 bases and 7 bases, in that order; junction bases with no gene match: 9. The CDR3: CSACSGRDGNEQFF. CDR3 nucleotide sequence: TGCAGTGCTTGTAGCGGGAGAGACGGAAATGAGCAGTTCTTC.

This chain uses TRBV18 with TRBJ1-6; the D is unclear. CDR1 is KGHSH and CDR2 is LQKENI in the germline V gene. Deletions cut 0 bases from V and 9 bases from J, with 3 bases between. This CDR3 spans 12 amino acids. DNA for the CDR3: TGTGCCAGCTCACCACCTTCTTCACCCCTCCACTTT. Residues: CASSPPSSPLHF.

J is TRBJ1-1 and V is TRBV12-3 or TRBV12-4; weak D call: TRBD1 (5 bases). The CDR3 spans 13 residues. Trimming removed 1 base from V and 8 bases from J, with 11 bases in between. CDR3 in amino acids: CASSLEGPGEAFF. CDR3 sequence (DNA): TGTGCCAGCAGTTTAGAGGGGCCGGGCGAAGCTTTCTTT.

In this sample, this clonotype turned up many times. The V and J genes are TRBV9 and TRBJ2-1; a weak D match, TRBD2 (7 bases). Germline V gene data show CDR1 as SGDLS and CDR2 as YYNGEE. The CDR3 has 17 residues. Trimming took 3 bases from V and 5 from J, leaving 21 bases between them. Here the CDR3 DNA reads TGTGCCAGCAGCGAGTTTTCTGGGCGGGGGCAAAACAATGAGCAGTTCTTC. As protein: CASSEFSGRGQNNEQFF.

This clonotype was counted ten times or more. This rearrangement joins TRBV2 to TRBJ2-2; 11 positions agree with TRBD1. Unmatched junction bases numbered 6, after V lost 8 bases and J lost 7 bases. The germline gives CDR1 SNHLY, CDR2 FYNNEI. This CDR3 comprises 14 residues. Here the CDR3 DNA reads TGTGCCAGCCGAGGACAGGGGGCAGTCGGGGAGCTGTTTTTT. This encodes CASRGQGAVGELFF.

For this clonotype: Since a much larger clone is just one base distant, this may be a read error. The rearrangement links TRBV5-1 to TRBJ1-1; TRBD1 aligns across 10 bases. The CDR3 sequence is 14 residues long. In germline, CDR1 is SGHRS, CDR2 YFSETQ. V lost 4 bases to trimming and J lost 5 bases; unmatched junction nucleotides: 5. Here the CDR3 DNA reads TGCGCCAGCAGCGCAGGACAGGGGGGAACTGAAGCTTTCTTT. Its protein product is CASSAGQGGTEAFF.

This clonotype came up many times. The rearrangement links TRBV2 to TRBJ2-7; D unresolved. The CDR3 sequence is 11 residues long. CDR1 is SNHLY, CDR2 FYNNEI, per germline. Trimming took off 6 bases at V and 1 base at J, with 4 bases between the two ends. The CDR3 sequence is CASRSSYEQYF. Here the CDR3 DNA reads TGTGCCAGCAGATCATCCTACGAGCAGTACTTC.

This clonotype was counted only a few times. The CDR3 loop is CASSPTGVGELFF. The CDR3, as DNA: TGTGCCAGCAGCCCAACAGGGGTCGGGGAGCTGTTTTTT. The J gene is TRBJ2-2, the V gene TRBV11-3; 7 nucleotides agree with TRBD1. The CDR3 consists of 13 residues. V was pared by 5 bases and J by 7 bases, with 4 bases of the junction left unmatched. Germline V gives CDR1 SGHNT, CDR2 YENEEA.

This clonotype was seen a few times. V and J are TRBV18 and TRBJ1-5; 8 nucleotides agree with TRBD1. The V and J ends lost 6 bases and 3 bases, in that order; junction bases with no gene match: 4. CDR1 and CDR2 from the germline V gene are KGHSH and LQKENI. This CDR3 contains 14 residues. The CDR3 is CASSETGVNQPQHF. CDR3 in DNA: TGTGCCAGCTCCGAGACAGGGGTCAATCAGCCCCAGCATTTT.

In its sample, this clonotype was seen many times. The chain uses TRBV5-1 and TRBJ1-1; D not resolved. V dropped 0 bases and J dropped 1 base, with 7 bases sitting between them. The CDR3 runs to 14 residues. Germline lookup yields CDR1 SGHRS and CDR2 YFSETQ. The CDR3 DNA follows: TGCGCCAGCAGCTTGGTTTCTAGGAACACTGAAGCTTTCTTT. Translation: CASSLVSRNTEAFF.

This clonotype was seen many times. This chain links TRBV6-1 with TRBJ2-5; D is unresolved. Deletions cut 2 bases from V and 2 bases from J, with 15 bases between. Germline CDR1 and CDR2: MNHNS and SASEGT. This CDR3 spans 16 amino acids. CDR3 amino acids: CASSEYGRLNQETQYF. CDR3 sequence (DNA): TGTGCCAGCAGTGAATATGGCAGGTTGAATCAAGAGACCCAGTACTTC.

This clonotype was seen many times. The rearrangement joins TRBV7-9 to TRBJ2-2; perhaps TRBD2 as D (5 bases). Trimming shortened V by 3 bases and J by 1 base, and 15 bases separated the two germline ends. This CDR3 is 17 amino acids long. From germline, CDR1 is SEHNR and CDR2 FQNEAQ (reference sequence). CDR3 amino acids: CASSFRGNSLNTGELFF. For the CDR3, the DNA is TGTGCCAGCAGCTTTAGAGGGAACTCACTGAACACCGGGGAGCTGTTTTTT.

This clonotype was seen repeatedly, ten times or more. The V gene is TRBV6-1, the J gene TRBJ2-1; D gene unclear. Trimming took off 1 base at V and 1 base at J, with 11 bases between the two ends. This CDR3 has 16 amino acids. Germline CDR1 is MNHNS and CDR2 is SASEGT. The CDR3 DNA follows: TGTGCCAGCAGTGAAGGGGTTGGCTATTCCTACAATGAGCAGTTCTTC. Its translation is CASSEGVGYSYNEQFF.

This clonotype was seen repeatedly, ten times or more. This rearrangement joins TRBV11-3 to TRBJ2-3, with no clear D. V was cut by 1 base and J by 2 bases, with 7 bases left in between. The CDR3 consists of 14 residues. Germline values: CDR1 SGHNT, CDR2 YENEEA. CDR3 in amino acids: CASSLAQHTDTQYF. The CDR3 region has the DNA TGTGCCAGCAGCTTAGCACAACACACAGATACGCAGTATTTT.